This T cell receptor (beta chain) stems from a study of cytomegalovirus exposure and HLA in healthy donors. Across the whole study: Earlier results showed 117 million unique TCR beta sequences derived from approximately 180 million T cells.

The PCR used 60 Vbeta and 13 Jbeta primers. Profiled with immunoSEQ multiplex PCR; TCRdb holds only in-frame clones, not every one. Found here are approximately 100,000 clones, 60% to 75% of them singletons; the top ten hold approximately 11%. Notes on this clone: What it binds is unknown.

Study-level points and caveats: It was 150 to 200 TCR beta chains that were listed as cytomegalovirus-associated.

This TCR was sampled from a man aged 35-49 years in good health and CMV-seropositive. Sequencing was done on a sample of PBMCs.

CDR3 loop: CATWRDLYNEQFF. CDR3 in DNA: TGTGCCACCTGGCGGGACCTCTACAATGAGCAGTTCTTC. V usage is TRBV9 and J usage is TRBJ2-1, with D possibly being TRBD2 (6 bases). This CDR3 contains 13 residues. Deletions cut 9 bases from V and 3 bases from J, with 13 bases between. The germline CDR1 and CDR2 sequences are SGDLS and YYNGEE. The full variable domain, rest sourced from reference TRBV9 and TRBJ2-1, is DSGVTQTPKHLITATGQRVTLRCSPRSGDLSVYWYQQSLDQGLQFLIQYYNGEERAKGNILERFSAQQFPDLHSELNLSSLELGDSALYFCATWRDLYNEQFFGPGTRLTVL.